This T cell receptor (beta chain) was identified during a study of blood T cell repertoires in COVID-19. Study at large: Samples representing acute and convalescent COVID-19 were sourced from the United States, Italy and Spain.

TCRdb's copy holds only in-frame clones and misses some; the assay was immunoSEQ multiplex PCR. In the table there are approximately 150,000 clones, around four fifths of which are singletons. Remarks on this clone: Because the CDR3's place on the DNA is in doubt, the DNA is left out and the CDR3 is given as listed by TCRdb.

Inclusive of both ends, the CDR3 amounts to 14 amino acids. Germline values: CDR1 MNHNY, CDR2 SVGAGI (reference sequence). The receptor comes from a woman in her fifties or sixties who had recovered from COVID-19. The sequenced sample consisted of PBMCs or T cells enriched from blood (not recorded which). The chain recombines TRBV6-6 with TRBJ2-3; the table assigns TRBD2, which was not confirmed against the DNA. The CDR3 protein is CASSTSGLHDTQYF.